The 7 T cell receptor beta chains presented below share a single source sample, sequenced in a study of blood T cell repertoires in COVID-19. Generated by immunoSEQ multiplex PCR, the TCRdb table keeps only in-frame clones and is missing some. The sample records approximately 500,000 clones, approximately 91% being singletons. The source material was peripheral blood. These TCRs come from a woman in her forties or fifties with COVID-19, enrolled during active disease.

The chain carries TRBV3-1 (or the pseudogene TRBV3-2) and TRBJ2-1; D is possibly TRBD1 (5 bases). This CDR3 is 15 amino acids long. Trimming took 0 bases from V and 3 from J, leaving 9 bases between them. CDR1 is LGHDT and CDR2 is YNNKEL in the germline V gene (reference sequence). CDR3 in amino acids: CASSQDRQGYNEQFF. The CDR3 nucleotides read TGTGCCAGCAGCCAAGATCGGCAGGGCTACAATGAGCAGTTCTTC.

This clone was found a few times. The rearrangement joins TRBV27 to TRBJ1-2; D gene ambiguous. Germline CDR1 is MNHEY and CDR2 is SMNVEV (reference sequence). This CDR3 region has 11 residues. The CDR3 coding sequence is TGTGCGACGAGGACTCTCTATGGCTACACCTTC. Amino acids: CATRTLYGYTF.

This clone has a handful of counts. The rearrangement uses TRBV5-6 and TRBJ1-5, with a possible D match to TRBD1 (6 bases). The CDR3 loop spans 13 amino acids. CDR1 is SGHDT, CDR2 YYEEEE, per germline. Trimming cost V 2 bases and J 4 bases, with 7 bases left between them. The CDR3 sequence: CASSLGTNQPQHF. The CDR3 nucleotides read TGTGCCAGCAGCTTAGGGACAAATCAGCCCCAGCATTTT. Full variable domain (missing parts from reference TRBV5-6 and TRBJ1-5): DAGVTQSPTHLIKTRGQQVTLRCSPKSGHDTVSWYQQALGQGPQFIFQYYEEEERQRGNFPDRFSGHQFPNYSSELNVNALLLGDSALYLCASSLGTNQPQHFGDGTRLSIL.

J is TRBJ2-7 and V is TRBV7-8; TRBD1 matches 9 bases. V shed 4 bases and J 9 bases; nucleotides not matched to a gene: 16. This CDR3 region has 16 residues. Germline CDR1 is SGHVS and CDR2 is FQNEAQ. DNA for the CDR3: TGTGCCAGCAGCTGGACCGGGACAGGGACGTGGAATGGGCAGTACTTC. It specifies CASSWTGTGTWNGQYF.

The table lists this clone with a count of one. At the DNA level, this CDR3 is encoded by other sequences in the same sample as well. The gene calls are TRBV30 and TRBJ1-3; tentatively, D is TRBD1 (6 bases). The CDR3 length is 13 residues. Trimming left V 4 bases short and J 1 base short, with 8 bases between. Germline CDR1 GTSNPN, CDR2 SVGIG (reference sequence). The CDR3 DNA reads TGTGCCTGGACTCAGGGGTCTGGAAACACCATATATTTT. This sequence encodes CAWTQGSGNTIYF.

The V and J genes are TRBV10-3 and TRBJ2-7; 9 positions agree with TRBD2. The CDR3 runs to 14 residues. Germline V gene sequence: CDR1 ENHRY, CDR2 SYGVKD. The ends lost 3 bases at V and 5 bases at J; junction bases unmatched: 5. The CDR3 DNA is TGTGCCATCAGTGACGTAGCGGGGGAGGACGAGCAGTACTTC. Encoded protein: CAISDVAGEDEQYF.

The CDR3 nucleotides are TGTGCCAGCAGTTCCTGGGGGGTGAACACTGAAGCTTTCTTT. It is translated as CASSSWGVNTEAFF. The chain uses TRBV6-5 and TRBJ1-1; TRBD1 might be the D (5 bases). The V end lost 4 bases, the J end lost 0 bases, and 9 bases lay between the germline ends. The CDR3 consists of 14 residues. CDR1 MNHEY and CDR2 SVGAGI come from the germline V gene.